The clone carrying this TCR beta chain is judged medium-sized (0.01 to 0.1%). The antigen remains undetermined. Whole-study results and caveats: Tumor-infiltrating Treg TCR alpha and beta sequences overlapped most with tumor naive CD4+ T cells, then blood naive. Tumor memory CD4+ T cell TCR gene usage clustered with blood and lymph node memory CD4+ cells and lymph node naive CD4+ cells.

Purified naive CD4+ T cells were depleted of CD25+ Tregs. Constant-region reverse primers amplified full-length variable regions, followed by semi-nested Nested Universal Primer A PCR. TCRdb reanalysed the 5' RACE reads using MiXCR and keeps one entry per CDR3 protein. The sample lists approximately 47,000 distinct CDR3 sequences; 28% were seen once. Sequencing was performed on naive CD4+ T cells sorted from blood. The subset was: naive CD4+ T cells, CD4+CD45RA+CD25-. This receptor was taken from a female donor with breast cancer.

CDR3 amino acids: CASSQAQRTSVDNEQFF. The CDR3, as DNA: TGTGCCAGCAGCCAAGCCCAGCGGACTAGCGTGGACAATGAGCAGTTCTTC. This chain connects TRBV4-2 to TRBJ2-1, with 9 nucleotides matching TRBD2. Trimming removed 1 base from V and 5 bases from J; junction bases left unmatched: 9. The V gene's germline CDR1 is LGHNA and CDR2 YNFKEQ. The CDR3 is 17 amino acids.